The source of this T cell receptor (beta chain) is a study of OX40 agonist ivuxolimab in advanced cancers. Study at large: A male proportion of 82.7% was recorded, with mean age approximately 57 years and range about 23 to 90.

No patient had autoimmune disease or received systemic immunosuppression. Broader study findings: Certain nonresponding patients likewise had low normalized T-cell clonal expansion.

The CDR3 has 15 residues. Germline CDR1 reads MNHNS; CDR2 reads SASEGT. Here immunoSEQ multiplex PCR was the method, and the copy in TCRdb shows in-frame clones only, minus some. The table records tens of thousands of clones, around 87% of them present only once. Comment on this clone: Its antigen remains unknown. A read error may account for a junction end that differs from germline.

This specimen was CD4+ or CD8+ T cells sorted from blood, taken in a trial of the OX40 agonist ivuxolimab. The source of this sequence is an adult with an advanced solid tumor such as melanoma, head and neck, liver or kidney cancer. V gene TRBV6-1 combines with J gene TRBJ1-6, with D possibly being TRBD1 (5 bases). CDR3 sequence (DNA): TGTGCCAGCAGCGAAGCATGGAGGGGAGCCTCACCCCTCCACTTT. This encodes CASSEAWRGASPLHF.